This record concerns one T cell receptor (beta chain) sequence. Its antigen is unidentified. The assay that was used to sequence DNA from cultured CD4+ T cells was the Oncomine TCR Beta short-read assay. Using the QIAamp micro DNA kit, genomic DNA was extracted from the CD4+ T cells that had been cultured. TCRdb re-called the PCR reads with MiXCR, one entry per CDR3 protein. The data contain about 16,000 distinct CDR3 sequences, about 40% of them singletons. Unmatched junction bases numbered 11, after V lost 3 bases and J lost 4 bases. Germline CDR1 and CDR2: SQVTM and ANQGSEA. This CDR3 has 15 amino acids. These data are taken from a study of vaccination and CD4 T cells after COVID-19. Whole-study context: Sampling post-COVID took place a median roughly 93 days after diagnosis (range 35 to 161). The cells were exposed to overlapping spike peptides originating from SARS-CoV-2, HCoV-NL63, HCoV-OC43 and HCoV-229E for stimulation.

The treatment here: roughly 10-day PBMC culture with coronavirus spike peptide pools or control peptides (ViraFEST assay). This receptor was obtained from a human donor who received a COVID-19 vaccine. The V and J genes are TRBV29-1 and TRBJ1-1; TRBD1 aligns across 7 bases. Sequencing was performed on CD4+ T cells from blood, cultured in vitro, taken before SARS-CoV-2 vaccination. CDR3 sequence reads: CSVDPGGAGPTEAFF. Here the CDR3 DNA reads TGCAGCGTTGACCCAGGGGGTGCGGGGCCCACTGAAGCTTTCTTT.